Included here is one T cell receptor beta chain sequence, with context. This entry comes from a study of cytomegalovirus exposure and HLA in healthy donors. Primers: 60 Vbeta forward and 13 Jbeta reverse. This table comes from immunoSEQ multiplex PCR, and its TCRdb copy is limited to in-frame clones, with some not included. There are fewer than 300,000 clones in the sample; over 70% occur only once, and about 0.3% lies in the top ten. Germline V gives CDR1 KGHSH, CDR2 LQKENI. Trimming took 3 bases from V and 7 from J; bases not matched to a gene: 5. This CDR3 region has 15 residues. This chain links TRBV18 with TRBJ2-1; 11 nucleotides align to TRBD2. The TCR sequence derives from a girl aged 2-9 years in good health and CMV-seronegative. The source material was PBMCs. The CDR3 loop reads CASSPRVAGGNEQFF. CDR3 DNA sequence: TGTGCCAGCTCACCCCGGGTAGCGGGGGGGAATGAGCAGTTCTTC.